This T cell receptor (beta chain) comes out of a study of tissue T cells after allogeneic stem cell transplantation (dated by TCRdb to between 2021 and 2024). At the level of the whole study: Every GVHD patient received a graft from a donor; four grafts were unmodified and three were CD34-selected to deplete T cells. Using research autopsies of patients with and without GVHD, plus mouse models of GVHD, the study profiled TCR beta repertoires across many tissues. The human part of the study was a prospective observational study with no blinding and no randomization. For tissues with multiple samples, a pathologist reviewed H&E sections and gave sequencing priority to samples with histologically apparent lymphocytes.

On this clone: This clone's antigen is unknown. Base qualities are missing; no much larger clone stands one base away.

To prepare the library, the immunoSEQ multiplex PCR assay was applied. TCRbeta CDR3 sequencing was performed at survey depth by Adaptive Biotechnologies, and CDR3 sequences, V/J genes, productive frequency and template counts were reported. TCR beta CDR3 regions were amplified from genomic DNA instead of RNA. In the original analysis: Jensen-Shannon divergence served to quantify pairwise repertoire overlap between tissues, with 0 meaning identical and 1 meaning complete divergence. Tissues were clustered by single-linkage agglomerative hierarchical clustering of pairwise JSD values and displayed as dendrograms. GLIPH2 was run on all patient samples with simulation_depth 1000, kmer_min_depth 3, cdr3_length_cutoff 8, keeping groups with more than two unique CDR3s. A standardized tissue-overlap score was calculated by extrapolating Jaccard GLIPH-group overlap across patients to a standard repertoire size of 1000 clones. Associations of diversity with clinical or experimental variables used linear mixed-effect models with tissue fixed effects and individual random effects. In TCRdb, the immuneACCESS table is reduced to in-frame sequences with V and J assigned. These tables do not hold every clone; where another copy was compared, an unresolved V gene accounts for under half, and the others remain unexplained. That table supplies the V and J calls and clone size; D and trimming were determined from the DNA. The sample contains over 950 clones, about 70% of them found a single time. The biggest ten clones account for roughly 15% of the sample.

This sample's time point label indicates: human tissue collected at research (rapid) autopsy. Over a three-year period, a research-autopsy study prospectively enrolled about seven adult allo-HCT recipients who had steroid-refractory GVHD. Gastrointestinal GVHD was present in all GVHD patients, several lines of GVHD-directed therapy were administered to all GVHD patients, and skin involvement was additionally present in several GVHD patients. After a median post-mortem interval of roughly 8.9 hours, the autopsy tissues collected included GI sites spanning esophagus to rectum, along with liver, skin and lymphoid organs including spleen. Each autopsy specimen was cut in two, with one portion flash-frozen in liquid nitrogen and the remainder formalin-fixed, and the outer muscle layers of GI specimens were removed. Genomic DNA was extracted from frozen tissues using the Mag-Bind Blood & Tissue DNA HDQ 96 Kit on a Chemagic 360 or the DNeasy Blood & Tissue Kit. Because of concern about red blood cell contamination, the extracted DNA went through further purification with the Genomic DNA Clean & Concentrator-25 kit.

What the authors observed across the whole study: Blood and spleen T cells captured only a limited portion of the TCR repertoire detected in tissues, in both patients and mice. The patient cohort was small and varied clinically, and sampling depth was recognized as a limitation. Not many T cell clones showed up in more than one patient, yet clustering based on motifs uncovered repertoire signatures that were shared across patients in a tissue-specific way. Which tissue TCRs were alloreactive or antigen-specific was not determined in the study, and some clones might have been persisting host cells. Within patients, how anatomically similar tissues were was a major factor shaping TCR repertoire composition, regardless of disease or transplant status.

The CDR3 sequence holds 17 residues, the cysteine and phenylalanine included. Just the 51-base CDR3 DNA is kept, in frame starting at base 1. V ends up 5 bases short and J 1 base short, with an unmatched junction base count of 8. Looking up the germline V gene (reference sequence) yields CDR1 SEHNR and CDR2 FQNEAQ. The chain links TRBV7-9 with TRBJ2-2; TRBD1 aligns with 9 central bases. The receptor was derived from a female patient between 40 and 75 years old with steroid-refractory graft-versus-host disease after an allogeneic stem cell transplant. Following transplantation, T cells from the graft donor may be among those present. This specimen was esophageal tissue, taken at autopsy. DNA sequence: TGTGCCAGCAGCGCATCGGGACAGGGATGGAACACCGGGGAGCTGTTTTTT. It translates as CASSASGQGWNTGELFF.